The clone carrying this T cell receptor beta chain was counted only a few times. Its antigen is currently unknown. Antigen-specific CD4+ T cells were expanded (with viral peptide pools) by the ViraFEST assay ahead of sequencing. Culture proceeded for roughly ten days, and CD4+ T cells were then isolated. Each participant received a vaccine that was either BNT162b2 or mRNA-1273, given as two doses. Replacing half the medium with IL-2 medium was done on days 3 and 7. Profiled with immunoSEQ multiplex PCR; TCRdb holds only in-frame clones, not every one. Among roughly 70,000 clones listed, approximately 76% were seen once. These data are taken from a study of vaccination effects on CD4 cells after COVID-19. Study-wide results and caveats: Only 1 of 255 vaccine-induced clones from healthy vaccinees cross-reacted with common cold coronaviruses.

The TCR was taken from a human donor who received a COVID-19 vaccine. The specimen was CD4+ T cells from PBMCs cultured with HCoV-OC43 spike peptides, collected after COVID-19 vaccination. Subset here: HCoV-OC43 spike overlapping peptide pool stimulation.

The CDR3 region is CASSFGQSYNEQFF. The CDR3 nucleotides read TGTGCCAGCAGTTTCGGTCAGTCCTACAATGAGCAGTTCTTC. This chain connects TRBV28 to TRBJ2-1; no definite D call. Germline V gene data show CDR1 as MDHEN and CDR2 as SYDVKM. V lost 3 bases and J 1 base, leaving 7 bases between the germline ends. This CDR3 has 14 amino acids.